These 15 T cell receptor beta chains were all obtained from the same sample, sequenced in a study of beta chain features in type 1 diabetes. Isolated RNA was reverse transcribed in full, so expressed TCRB transcripts were sequenced. Repertoires were generated with immunoSEQ multiplex PCR, while TCRdb's copy carries only in-frame clones and drops some. The sample includes 250,000 to 350,000 clones, 13% to 15% seen only once; the top ten take about 6.6%. The material sequenced was central memory CD4+ T cells from blood. These receptors were taken from a man in his thirties or forties in good health.

In regard to this clone: Its ends do not fully match the called genes, so a read error is possible. The rearrangement links TRBV7-9 to TRBJ2-3; 11 bases map to TRBD1. The CDR3 extends over 12 amino acids. In germline, CDR1 is SEHNR, CDR2 FQNEAQ (reference sequence). CDR3 region: CASSLSGTGGTF. The CDR3 DNA reads TGTGCCAGCAGCTTATCCGGGACAGGGGGAACTTTT.

The chain combines TRBV9 with TRBJ2-5, with TRBD2 as a possible D gene (5 bases). The V and J ends lost 4 bases and 7 bases respectively, with 17 bases between them. Per germline, CDR1 SGDLS and CDR2 YYNGEE. There are 14 residues in the CDR3. The CDR3 here is CASSFRREDGTQYF. The CDR3 DNA reads as TGTGCCAGCAGCTTCCGACGGGAAGATGGGACCCAGTACTTC.

This clone was counted a few times. V is TRBV6-4 and J is TRBJ2-2; 9 bases match TRBD2. The germline gives CDR1 MRHNA, CDR2 SNTAGT. V lost 4 bases and J lost 4; bases outside the gene matches: 4. This CDR3 contains 15 residues. The CDR3 spells CASSVRAGGTGELFF. CDR3 DNA sequence: TGTGCCAGCAGTGTCCGAGCGGGAGGCACCGGGGAGCTGTTTTTT.

This clone was found a few times. The same CDR3 also results from other DNA sequences found in this sample. The chain employs TRBV30 and TRBJ1-2; tentatively, D is TRBD1 (5 bases). V lost 2 bases to trimming and J lost 2 bases, with 12 bases between them. This CDR3 contains 14 residues. The germline CDR1 and CDR2 sequences are GTSNPN and SVGIG (reference sequence). This chain's CDR3 is CAWSSTGGNYGYTF. The CDR3 bases are TGTGCCTGGAGTTCCACGGGGGGAAACTATGGCTACACCTTC. Together with reference TRBV30 and TRBJ1-2, the CDR3 gives the full variable domain: SQTIHQWPATLVQPVGSPLSLECTVEGTSNPNLYWYRQAAGRGLQLLFYSVGIGQISSEVPQNLSASRPQDRQFILSSKKLLLSDSGFYLCAWSSTGGNYGYTFGSGTRLTVV.

In this sample, this clone turned up a few times. The chain is built from TRBV2 and TRBJ2-3, with D uncertain. The germline gives CDR1 SNHLY, CDR2 FYNNEI. The CDR3 has 13 amino acids. The V end lost 8 bases, the J end lost 4 bases, and 13 bases lay between the germline ends. The CDR3 DNA is TGTGCCAGCGGATCAAGAGCCCCAGATACGCAGTATTTT. It specifies CASGSRAPDTQYF.

This clone has only a few counts. Since a far larger clone is one base different, this is likely a read error. The chain couples TRBV5-1 to TRBJ2-4; TRBD2 aligns across 11 bases. The length of the CDR3 is 15 residues. Germline loops: CDR1 SGHRS, CDR2 YFSETQ. CDR3 protein: CPSSYSGGAGNIQYF. The CDR3 DNA reads as TGCCCCAGCAGCTATAGCGGGGGGGCCGGAAACATTCAGTACTTC.

This clone has a count of ten or more. The rearrangement joins TRBV5-5 to TRBJ1-4, with 10 bases matching TRBD1. This CDR3 is built from 17 residues. V lost 4 bases to trimming and J lost 7 bases; unmatched junction nucleotides: 13. CDR1 is SGHKS and CDR2 is YYEKEE in the germline V gene (reference sequence). The CDR3 sequence: CASSPAGQGIEGEKLFF. The CDR3 DNA reads as TGTGCCAGCAGCCCCGCGGGACAGGGGATAGAGGGTGAAAAACTGTTTTTT.

This clone has only a few counts. The chain recombines TRBV6-5 with TRBJ2-2; D may be TRBD1 (6 bases). Germline V gives CDR1 MNHEY, CDR2 SVGAGI. This CDR3 comprises 14 residues. V was clipped by 8 bases and J by 3 bases, with 13 bases between them. The CDR3 here is CASAYGQYTGELFF. The CDR3 DNA reads as TGTGCCAGCGCCTACGGACAGTACACCGGGGAGCTGTTTTTT.

CDR3 sequence (DNA): TGTGCCAGCTCCCAGGGATTAATAGGACAGAAGAACACTGAAGCTTTCTTT. Protein sequence: CASSQGLIGQKNTEAFF. The chain combines TRBV14 with TRBJ1-1; weak D call: TRBD1 (6 bases). Trimming removed 8 bases at V and 1 base at J, with 23 bases between. CDR3 length: 17 amino acids. Germline values: CDR1 SGHDN, CDR2 FVKESK.

This clone was detected a few times. The V call is TRBV7-9, the J call TRBJ2-1; D is ambiguous. This CDR3 region has 12 residues. The V end lost 5 bases, the J end lost 3 bases, and 5 bases lay between the germline ends. Germline V gene lookup returns CDR1 SEHNR and CDR2 FQNEAQ (reference sequence). CDR3 loop: CASSPDYNEQFF. The CDR3 nucleotides read TGTGCCAGCAGCCCGGACTACAATGAGCAGTTCTTC.

The sample holds a few counts of this clone. Other DNA sequences in the sample encode the same CDR3. This chain links TRBV4-3 with TRBJ2-7; a weak D match, TRBD2 (6 bases). The CDR3 is made up of 14 amino acids. Germline V CDR1 and CDR2: LGHNA, YSLEER. Trimming stripped 0 bases from V and 3 bases from J, with 9 bases between. CDR3: CASSQDRGSYEQYF. As DNA, the CDR3 is TGCGCCAGCAGCCAAGATCGGGGGAGCTACGAGCAGTACTTC.

Only a few counts were recorded for this clone. The genes are TRBV11-3 and TRBJ2-1, with 9 nucleotides matching TRBD1. The CDR3 sequence is 14 residues long. Germline CDR1 and CDR2: SGHNT and YENEEA. V shed 8 bases and J 5 bases; nucleotides not matched to a gene: 7. The DNA for the CDR3 is TGTGCCAGCGCAACACGGACAGGGGACAATGAGCAGTTCTTC. This encodes CASATRTGDNEQFF.

This chain links TRBV6-5 with TRBJ2-7; D is unresolved. Germline assignment: CDR1 MNHEY and CDR2 SVGAGI. V was pared by 5 bases and J by 0 bases, with 8 bases between. This CDR3 is built from 13 residues. CDR3 sequence: CASSRQVSYEQYV. DNA of the CDR3: TGTGCCAGCAGTAGGCAGGTCTCCTACGAGCAGTACGTC.

The table lists this clone with a few counts. The chain combines TRBV18 with TRBJ2-1; TRBD1 matches at 8 bases. Unmatched junction bases numbered 6, after V lost 6 bases and J lost 5 bases. The germline CDR1 and CDR2 sequences are KGHSH and LQKENI. The CDR3 sequence is 14 residues long. The CDR3 DNA reads TGTGCCAGCTCCCCAGGGGGCGCGGACAATGAGCAGTTCTTC. As protein: CASSPGGADNEQFF.

This clone was counted only a few times. The chain uses TRBV7-2 and TRBJ2-1, with D maybe TRBD1 (6 bases). The ends were cut back, 2 bases at V and 7 bases at J, with 15 bases in the middle. The CDR3 sequence is 15 residues long. Germline values: CDR1 SGHTA, CDR2 FQGNSA. The DNA of the CDR3 is TGTGCCAGCAGCTTAAGTTTGGGGCAGGGGAATGAGCAGTTCTTC. Encoded protein: CASSLSLGQGNEQFF.